This TCR beta chain emerged from a study of T cell changes during pregnancy in multiple sclerosis. This clone was seen once. The repertoire was sequenced with immunoSEQ multiplex PCR; TCRdb's copy has only in-frame clones and lacks some. In the table there are tens of thousands of clones, 70% to 90% of which are singletons. The specimen was CD4+ T cells from peripheral blood mononuclear cells, collected in the first trimester of pregnancy. The source of this sequence is a female donor in good health, enrolled as a control in a pregnancy study.

The CDR3 here is CAWNRESGELFF. For the CDR3, the DNA is TGTGCCTGGAACAGGGAGAGCGGGGAGCTGTTTTTT. The chain recombines TRBV30 with TRBJ2-2; maybe TRBD1 (6 bases). The CDR3 contains 12 residues. In germline, CDR1 is GTSNPN, CDR2 SVGIG (reference sequence). With 4 bases removed from V and 7 bases from J, the gap between germline ends came to 10 bases.